These 22 T cell receptor beta chains came from one sample sequenced in a study of neoadjuvant anti-PD-1 for oral cavity cancer. The time point was: after neoadjuvant nivolumab, at surgical resection. The protocol was immunoSEQ multiplex PCR, while the TCRdb copy is restricted to in-frame clones and leaves out a portion. Among about 68,000 clones listed, more than 75% were seen once. This specimen consisted of PBMCs, obtained after nivolumab (anti-PD-1) treatment. The receptors were gathered from a person aged 35-80 years with oral cavity squamous cell carcinoma.

The J gene is TRBJ2-5, the V gene TRBV30; D may match TRBD1 or TRBD2 (5 bases each). The germline V gene encodes CDR1 GTSNPN and CDR2 SVGIG (reference sequence). The CDR3 covers 13 residues. V lost 5 bases and J lost 5, with 15 bases in between. As DNA, the CDR3 is TGTGCCTGGTCCGGGGCTCGCGGGGAGACCCAGTACTTC. This codes for CAWSGARGETQYF. Supplemented by reference TRBV30 and TRBJ2-5, the full variable domain reads SQTIHQWPATLVQPVGSPLSLECTVEGTSNPNLYWYRQAAGRGLQLLFYSVGIGQISSEVPQNLSASRPQDRQFILSSKKLLLSDSGFYLCAWSGARGETQYFGPGTRLLVL.

The sample holds one count of this clone. The chain couples TRBV30 to TRBJ1-3; D perhaps matches TRBD1 (5 bases). Germline CDR1 reads GTSNPN; CDR2 reads SVGIG (reference sequence). Trimming took off 3 bases at V and 3 bases at J, with 9 bases between the two ends. The CDR3 is 13 amino acids. DNA of the CDR3: TGTGCCTGGAGAGGCAGGGATGGAAACACCATATATTTT. Protein: CAWRGRDGNTIYF.

V and J are TRBV30 and TRBJ2-3; tentatively, D is TRBD1 (6 bases). V lost 5 bases and J 3 bases, leaving 12 bases between the germline ends. Germline V CDR1 and CDR2: GTSNPN, SVGIG (reference sequence). The CDR3 consists of 13 residues. CDR3 in DNA: TGTGCCTGGTCTTCAGGGGTTACAGATACGCAGTATTTT. It encodes CAWSSGVTDTQYF.

The V and J genes are TRBV29-1 and TRBJ2-2, with TRBD2 matching 8 bases. V was clipped by 7 bases and J by 6 bases; unmatched bases: 10. The length of the CDR3 is 14 residues. Germline lookup yields CDR1 SQVTM and CDR2 ANQGSEA. The CDR3 reads CSGGSGTASGELFF. CDR3 DNA sequence: TGCAGCGGGGGTAGCGGGACGGCATCCGGGGAGCTGTTTTTT.

The chain has TRBV4-2 and TRBJ2-2; possibly TRBD1 for D (6 bases). CDR1 is LGHNA, CDR2 YNFKEQ, per germline. The CDR3 extends over 16 amino acids. V was cut by 1 base and J by 6 bases, with 15 bases left in between. The CDR3 nucleotides read TGTGCCAGCAGCCAAGGGCAGGGGACGGTAGCCGGGGAGCTGTTTTTT. It encodes CASSQGQGTVAGELFF.

The chain combines TRBV6-1 with TRBJ1-1, with D hard to call. CDR1 and CDR2 from the germline V gene are MNHNS and SASEGT. V was trimmed by 7 bases and J by 5 bases, leaving 11 bases between them. The CDR3 consists of 12 residues. The CDR3 bases are TGTGCCAGCATACTAATGGGGACTGAAGCTTTCTTT. The encoded protein is CASILMGTEAFF.

The chain has TRBV9 and TRBJ1-4, with TRBD1 matching 8 bases. The CDR3 runs to 15 residues. Germline CDR1 reads SGDLS; CDR2 reads YYNGEE. Trimming at V came to 4 bases and at J to 5 bases, leaving 7 bases not matched to a gene. The CDR3 region has the DNA TGTGCCAGCAGCTTCTCGACAGGGGTAAATGAAAAACTGTTTTTT. Translation gives CASSFSTGVNEKLFF.

The gene calls are TRBV5-4 and TRBJ2-1; D may be TRBD2 (6 bases). The CDR3 extends over 17 amino acids. From germline, CDR1 is SGHNT and CDR2 YYREEE (reference sequence). V was trimmed by 4 bases and J by 2 bases, leaving 19 bases between them. Here the CDR3 reads CASSEGLNTGTYNEQFF. Here the CDR3 DNA reads TGTGCCAGCAGCGAGGGACTCAACACGGGGACCTACAATGAGCAGTTCTTC.

This clone occurred a few times. V gene TRBV5-6 combines with J gene TRBJ2-7, with TRBD1 identical over 9 bases. Unmatched junction bases numbered 1, after V lost 0 bases and J lost 3 bases. The germline gives CDR1 SGHDT, CDR2 YYEEEE. CDR3 size: 14 residues. CDR3 amino acids: CASSLGQGDYEQYF. In DNA form, the CDR3 reads TGTGCCAGCAGCTTGGGACAGGGGGACTACGAGCAGTACTTC.

The rearrangement links TRBV5-1 to TRBJ1-2; D unresolved. V was cut by 0 bases and J by 8 bases, with 11 bases left in between. Germline CDR1 and CDR2: SGHRS and YFSETQ. CDR3 length: 13 amino acids. The CDR3 DNA sequence: TGCGCCAGCAGCTTGGAGGGTGGGCCAGGCTACACCTTC. Translated, it gives CASSLEGGPGYTF. The complete variable domain, with remaining parts taken from reference TRBV5-1 and TRBJ1-2, reads KAGVTQTPRYLIKTRGQQVTLSCSPISGHRSVSWYQQTPGQGLQFLFEYFSETQRNKGNFPGRFSGRQFSNSRSEMNVSTLELGDSALYLCASSLEGGPGYTFGSGTRLTVV.

The chain has TRBV6-5 and TRBJ1-5, with 9 bases lining up with TRBD1. The CDR3 is 15 residues long. V was pared by 6 bases and J by 7 bases, with 10 bases of the junction left unmatched. Germline CDR1 reads MNHEY; CDR2 reads SVGAGI. The CDR3 DNA sequence: TGTGCCAGCAGCCCCACCGGACAGGGGATCCAGCCCCAGCATTTT. This gives the protein CASSPTGQGIQPQHF.

This sequence joins TRBV6-1 and TRBJ1-2; no reliable D call. V lost 10 bases, J lost 8 bases, and 17 bases lay in between. The CDR3 totals 12 residues. Looked up from germline, CDR1 is MNHNS and CDR2 is SASEGT. The CDR3 here is CATQSNGPGYTF. The CDR3 nucleotides are TGTGCCACCCAGAGCAATGGTCCGGGCTACACCTTC.

This chain links TRBV6-1 with TRBJ1-5, with 9 nucleotides matching TRBD1. Germline V gene data show CDR1 as MNHNS and CDR2 as SASEGT. The CDR3 contains 16 residues. J gave up 4 bases and V 4 bases, and 8 bases lay outside the gene matches. In DNA, the CDR3 is TGTGCCAGCAGTGTGCGGGACAGGGCTCTAAATCAGCCCCAGCATTTT. It codes for CASSVRDRALNQPQHF.

The chain recombines TRBV5-1 with TRBJ2-3, with 8 bases lining up with TRBD2. The ends lost 0 bases at V and 6 bases at J; junction bases unmatched: 6. This CDR3 contains 15 residues. Germline-derived CDR1 and CDR2 are SGHRS and YFSETQ. CDR3 in DNA: TGCGCCAGCAGCTTGGATAGCGGGACCGGGGATACGCAGTATTTT. It encodes CASSLDSGTGDTQYF.

A single count supports this clone. This chain links TRBV10-3 with TRBJ2-3, with D possibly TRBD2 on 6 matching bases. The germline gives CDR1 ENHRY, CDR2 SYGVKD. This CDR3 is 13 amino acids long. V was shortened by 4 bases and J by 9 bases, with 14 bases between the two germline ends. The CDR3 nucleotides are TGTGCCATCAGTGCCGCTAGCGCAGGGACGCAGTATTTT. Protein: CAISAASAGTQYF.

This sequence joins TRBV6-1 and TRBJ2-7, with 7 bases aligning to TRBD2. J lost 3 bases, V lost 5 bases, and 4 bases had no gene match. The germline CDR1 and CDR2 sequences are MNHNS and SASEGT. The CDR3 extends over 13 amino acids. In DNA form, the CDR3 reads TGTGCCAGCAGTTGGACTAGGAACTACGAGCAGTACTTC. Translating it yields CASSWTRNYEQYF.

The J gene is TRBJ2-7, the V gene TRBV10-3, with D perhaps TRBD1 (7 bases). Trimming shortened V by 4 bases and J by 4 bases, and 17 bases separated the two germline ends. Germline CDR1 reads ENHRY; CDR2 reads SYGVKD. The CDR3 is 15 amino acids. The DNA of the CDR3 is TGTGCCATCAGTGGGATCCCAGGGGGAGGATACGAGCAGTACTTC. Translated: CAISGIPGGGYEQYF.

This clone was seen a handful of times. The rearrangement links TRBV5-1 to TRBJ2-3; 8 bases align to TRBD1. Germline CDR1 and CDR2: SGHRS and YFSETQ. J gave up 3 bases and V 3 bases, and 9 bases lay outside the gene matches. The CDR3 has 16 amino acids. CDR3 loop: CASSSGQGAGTDTQYF. The CDR3 DNA reads as TGCGCCAGCAGCTCAGGGCAGGGGGCGGGTACAGATACGCAGTATTTT.

The chain has TRBV10-1 and TRBJ2-1; no reliable D call. Germline values: CDR1 WNHNN, CDR2 SYGVQD (reference sequence). The V and J ends lost 2 bases and 4 bases respectively, with 12 bases between them. The CDR3 consists of 15 residues. The CDR3: CASSEDGMGYNEQFF. CDR3 bases: TGCGCCAGCAGTGAGGATGGCATGGGGTACAATGAGCAGTTCTTC.

V is TRBV30 and J is TRBJ2-2; D remains ambiguous. V lost 3 bases and J lost 8, with 10 bases in between. In germline, CDR1 is GTSNPN, CDR2 SVGIG (reference sequence). The CDR3 spans 12 residues. CDR3 amino acids: CAWSYYVGELFF. The CDR3 region has the DNA TGTGCCTGGAGCTACTATGTGGGGGAGCTGTTTTTT.

V gene TRBV5-8 combines with J gene TRBJ2-3; D is unresolved. CDR3 size: 15 residues. Germline values: CDR1 SGHTS, CDR2 YDEGEE. Trimming took off 3 bases at V and 0 bases at J, with 11 bases between the two ends. The CDR3 DNA is TGTGCCAGCAGCTACCCCCACGCTAGCACAGATACGCAGTATTTT. This codes for CASSYPHASTDTQYF.

The genes are TRBV5-1 and TRBJ2-3; a possible D gene is TRBD2 (5 bases). The CDR3 runs to 15 residues. Germline-derived CDR1 and CDR2 are SGHRS and YFSETQ. Between the trimmed V and J ends, which lost 7 bases and 3 bases, there was a span of 18 bases. CDR3 protein: CASFMTGLSTDTQYF. In DNA form, the CDR3 reads TGCGCCAGCTTTATGACGGGATTGTCTACAGATACGCAGTATTTT.